In this sample, the clone carrying this T cell receptor beta chain turned up a few times. Trimming pared 4 bases from V and 1 base from J, leaving 14 bases between. The germline V gene has CDR1 LNHDA and CDR2 SQIVND (reference sequence). The CDR3 contains 16 residues. MiXCR, applied by TCRdb to the PCR reads, yields one record per CDR3 protein. In the table there are some 580,000 distinct CDR3 sequences, 25% of which are singletons. These data originate in a study of molecular identifiers for immune sequencing clone quantification. The chain is built from TRBV19 and TRBJ2-1; D possibly corresponds to TRBD1 (6 bases). The source is a human donor in good health. Some libraries in this study had Jurkat cell RNA spiked in. Sequencing was performed on naive CD8+ T cells from blood, with Jurkat cell RNA spiked in. Subset described: FACS-sorted CD8+CD4-CCR7+CD45RA+ naive T cells. The CDR3 spells CASSTYTRGSYNEQFF. As DNA, the CDR3 is TGTGCCAGTAGTACATATACCAGGGGTTCCTACAATGAGCAGTTCTTC.